This T cell receptor beta chain was retrieved from a study of blood T cell repertoires in COVID-19. Study as a whole: COVID-19 samples, acute and convalescent, were from the United States, Italy and Spain. In each case, the material was cDNA or gDNA derived from T cells, B-cell-depleted T cells, or PBMCs.

The CDR3 runs 14 residues. The ends were cut back, 5 bases at V and 5 bases at J, with 12 bases in the middle. CDR1 KGHSH and CDR2 LQKENI come from the germline V gene. This clone was detected once. Per the authors' pipeline: Estimated nucleated cell counts came from reference gene primer amplification. Sequenced by immunoSEQ multiplex PCR; TCRdb stores in-frame clones only, minus some. The V and J calls and the clone size are those of that table, but D and trimming were determined from the DNA. The sample consists of 90,000 to 150,000 clones, about 80% of them appearing once. The material sequenced was peripheral blood. V gene TRBV18 combines with J gene TRBJ2-2, with a possible D match to TRBD1 (5 bases). The TCR sequence derives from an elderly woman with acute or convalescent COVID-19. CDR3 DNA: TGTGCCAGCTCAATGCAGGGCTCGACCGGGGAGCTGTTTTTT. This translates into CASSMQGSTGELFF.